The 20 T cell receptor beta chains in this list originate from one sample, sequenced in a study of blood T cells in healthy people across ages (dated by TCRdb to the mid-2010s). Library generation was performed with 5' RACE. The sample was run on an Illumina HiSeq 2500. A second PCR of about 7 to 12 cycles was run with a J-beta primer mix and a sample-barcoded 5' primer. TCRdb reprocessing: public reads trimmed at Q25 with fastp, clones called with MiXCR, in-frame beta chains kept. Rows are unified per CDR3 protein, each entry keeping the most common DNA and genes. Within this sample are about 800,000 distinct CDR3 sequences, with around 25% of them counted one time only. The ten largest clones take up approximately 3.7% of the sample. The same sample was also studied in work on T cells of mothers and their children.

The sample taken for sequencing was blood. These receptors were obtained from a boy younger than 18 in good health.

DNA of the CDR3: TGTGCCAGCAGTTTGGCCCCCGTGGGGCGTTGGACCTACGAGCAGTACTTC. Translated, it gives CASSLAPVGRWTYEQYF. J is TRBJ2-7 and V is TRBV28, with D possibly matching TRBD1 (5 bases). Germline V gene lookup returns CDR1 MDHEN and CDR2 SYDVKM. Deletions cut 3 bases from V and 2 bases from J, with 20 bases between. The CDR3 is 17 amino acids.

This clonotype appeared a few times. V and J are TRBV5-1 and TRBJ2-7, with 10 bases lining up with TRBD2. Germline CDR1 SGHRS, CDR2 YFSETQ. The V segment lost 1 base and the J segment 5 bases; nucleotides outside the gene matches: 3. CDR3 length: 14 amino acids. DNA of the CDR3: TGCGCCAGCAGCTTGACTAGCGGGATGGACGAGCAGTACTTC. As protein: CASSLTSGMDEQYF.

The chain couples TRBV3-1 to TRBJ1-2; D remains ambiguous. Trimming removed 0 bases at V and 2 bases at J, with 16 bases between. Germline V CDR1 and CDR2: LGHDT, YNNKEL (reference sequence). The CDR3 is made up of 17 amino acids. CDR3 amino acids: CASSQEIPAIKNYGYTF. The CDR3 bases are TGTGCCAGCAGCCAAGAGATCCCAGCGATCAAAAACTATGGCTACACCTTC.

V is TRBV28 and J is TRBJ2-5; the match to TRBD2 covers 10 bases. Per the germline V gene, CDR1 is MDHEN and CDR2 is SYDVKM. Germline trimming cut 2 bases from V and 2 bases from J; bases unmatched to any gene: 5. This CDR3 comprises 16 residues. CDR3 nucleotides: TGTGCCAGCAGTTTAAGCGGGGGGGCTTATCAAGAGACCCAGTACTTC. This translates into CASSLSGGAYQETQYF.

The V and J genes are TRBV4-3 and TRBJ2-1; TRBD2 matches at 7 bases. Trimming cost V 0 bases and J 3 bases; bases outside gene matches: 8. The CDR3 is 17 amino acids. Germline assignment: CDR1 LGHNA and CDR2 YSLEER. The CDR3 loop is CASSQDLLAEIYNEQFF. The CDR3 DNA sequence: TGCGCCAGCAGCCAAGATCTTCTAGCGGAGATCTACAATGAGCAGTTCTTC.

This clonotype was recorded a few times. The chain is built from TRBV7-2 and TRBJ1-2, with a tentative D call TRBD1 (6 bases). The V gene lost 5 bases and the J gene lost 8 bases, with 15 bases spanning the gap. The CDR3 totals 13 residues. The germline gives CDR1 SGHTA, CDR2 FQGNSA. The CDR3 sequence is CASSLTGSSGYTF. DNA for the CDR3: TGTGCCAGCAGCCTAACAGGGTCTTCCGGCTACACCTTC.

The chain carries TRBV7-9 and TRBJ2-7, with 10 bases lining up with TRBD2. Germline loops: CDR1 SEHNR, CDR2 FQNEAQ (reference sequence). The CDR3 has 18 amino acids. The V and J ends lost 2 bases and 0 bases, in that order; junction bases with no gene match: 10. The CDR3 DNA follows: TGTGCCAGCAGCTTACCCCCCGGACTAGCGGACAGCTCCTACGAGCAGTACTTC. This translates into CASSLPPGLADSSYEQYF.

The sample holds a few counts of this clonotype. The junction departs from the called germline gene at one end, perhaps through a read error. The gene calls are TRBV12-3 or TRBV12-4 and TRBJ2-1; TRBD1 or TRBD2 may be the D gene (5 bases each). The last part of the DNA fits TRBJ2-7 better; the J call may be wrong. The CDR3 consists of 16 residues. The CDR3 coding sequence is TGTGCCAGCAGTTTAATTCCGGGACGGTACTCCCACGAGCAGTACTTC. Its protein product is CASSLIPGRYSHEQYF.

This clonotype was detected a few times. This chain joins TRBV4-1 and TRBJ2-5; TRBD2 matches 7 bases. This CDR3 is 15 amino acids long. CDR1 is MGHRA, CDR2 YSYEKL, per germline. Germline trimming cut 0 bases from V and 3 bases from J; bases unmatched to any gene: 4. The CDR3 spells CASSQDRLAEETQYF. Here the CDR3 DNA reads TGCGCCAGCAGCCAAGATCGGCTAGCGGAAGAGACCCAGTACTTC.

CDR3 nucleotide sequence: TGCAGCGTTGAATGCTCGGGGACATGCTACAATGAGCAGTTCTTC. The encoded protein is CSVECSGTCYNEQFF. V usage is TRBV29-1 and J usage is TRBJ2-1; D possibly corresponds to TRBD1 (6 bases). Trimming removed 2 bases from V and 3 bases from J, with 14 bases in between. Germline-derived CDR1 and CDR2 are SQVTM and ANQGSEA. The length of the CDR3 is 15 residues.

The sample holds a few counts of this clonotype. The chain links TRBV11-2 to TRBJ2-4, with TRBD2 matching 7 bases. The CDR3 has 20 amino acids. CDR1 and CDR2 (germline): SGHAT, FQNNGV. The junction had 18 bases not matched to a gene; V was cut back by 4 bases and J by 0 bases. CDR3 region: CASSWGGVLHLALAKNIQYF. The CDR3 DNA follows: TGTGCCAGCAGCTGGGGGGGGGTGCTACACCTAGCACTAGCCAAAAACATTCAGTACTTC.

This clonotype was found a few times. The rearrangement uses TRBV6-6 and TRBJ2-5; TRBD1 matches at 11 bases. Germline lookup yields CDR1 MNHNY and CDR2 SVGAGI (reference sequence). Trimming cost V 5 bases and J 3 bases; bases outside gene matches: 8. CDR3 length: 16 residues. The CDR3 is CASSTGTGGPKETQYF. CDR3 in DNA: TGTGCCAGCAGTACCGGGACAGGGGGACCTAAAGAGACCCAGTACTTC.

CDR3 sequence reads: CASSLVDSTRRQFF. The CDR3 nucleotides are TGTGCCAGCAGTTTAGTGGACAGCACTCGCCGGCAGTTCTTC. The V gene is TRBV12-3 or TRBV12-4, the J gene TRBJ2-1, with D possibly TRBD1 on 6 matching bases. CDR3 length equals 14 residues. The ends were cut back, 1 base at V and 12 bases at J, with 16 bases in the middle.

This clonotype came up a few times. The chain employs TRBV20-1 and TRBJ2-1; 12 positions match TRBD2. J was trimmed by 5 bases and V by 5 bases; bases with no gene match: 7. The length of the CDR3 is 15 residues. In germline, CDR1 is DFQATT, CDR2 SNEGSKA (reference sequence). The CDR3 sequence is CSARPGTSGHNEQFF. The CDR3 nucleotides are TGCAGTGCTCGTCCGGGGACTAGCGGGCACAATGAGCAGTTCTTC.

With regard to this clonotype: Germline is not matched at one junction end, which may reflect a read error. The V call is TRBV4-3, the J call TRBJ1-4, with 7 positions matching TRBD1. CDR1 and CDR2 (germline): LGHNA, YSLEER. The length of the CDR3 is 18 residues. CDR3 sequence reads: CASSQDRDSLPTNEKLFF. The DNA for the CDR3 is TGCGCCAGCAGCCAAGATCGGGACAGCCTGCCGACTAATGAAAAACTGTTCTTT.

In this sample, this clonotype turned up once. The chain couples TRBV6-6 to TRBJ2-5, with a tentative D call TRBD2 (6 bases). CDR3 length equals 15 residues. Germline V gene data show CDR1 as MNHNY and CDR2 as SVGAGI (reference sequence). The V end lost 8 bases, the J end lost 7 bases, and 23 bases lay between the germline ends. The CDR3 protein is CASRPGTPKRGTQYF. The CDR3 bases are TGTGCCAGCCGTCCGGGGACTCCTAAACGAGGGACCCAGTACTTC.

The chain uses TRBV5-6 and TRBJ2-3; D possibly corresponds to TRBD2 (5 bases). Germline V gives CDR1 SGHDT, CDR2 YYEEEE. The CDR3 is 16 amino acids. V lost 4 bases to trimming and J lost 6 bases, with 21 bases between them. CDR3 loop: CASSMTGLTPGDTQYF. DNA for the CDR3: TGTGCCAGCAGCATGACTGGACTCACGCCGGGGGATACGCAGTATTTT.

The chain recombines TRBV7-3 with TRBJ2-3; 15 nucleotides match TRBD2. CDR3 length: 15 amino acids. V was clipped by 6 bases and J by 8 bases; unmatched bases: 6. The germline V gene has CDR1 SGHTA and CDR2 FQGTGA. CDR3: CASSRGLAGGGTQYF. DNA of the CDR3: TGTGCCAGCAGTAGGGGACTAGCGGGGGGCGGTACGCAGTATTTT.

This clonotype was picked up a small number of times. V is TRBV29-1 and J is TRBJ1-2; possible D gene TRBD1, 5 bases. In germline, CDR1 is SQVTM, CDR2 ANQGSEA. Between the trimmed V and J ends, which lost 0 bases and 3 bases, there was a span of 11 bases. This CDR3 comprises 14 residues. For the CDR3, the DNA is TGCAGCGTTGAAGATCGCGGGGGACACTATGGCTACACCTTC. This translates into CSVEDRGGHYGYTF.

This clonotype was counted a few times. The V call is TRBV14, the J call TRBJ1-3; no clear D gene. The CDR3 length is 15 residues. Between the trimmed V and J ends, which lost 5 bases and 4 bases, there was a span of 15 bases. Per the germline V gene, CDR1 is SGHDN and CDR2 is FVKESK. The DNA for the CDR3 is TGTGCCAGCAGCGTTGGCCCCCGGGTCGGAAACACCATATATTTT. Encoded protein: CASSVGPRVGNTIYF.